This T cell receptor beta chain was sequenced in a study of T cell repertoires in cytomegalovirus infection. Study-level background: Carrying CMV and the relevant HLA type showed in public TCR beta signatures.

TCRdb used MiXCR to reprocess the reads, holding one entry per CDR3 protein. The table records 550,000 to 700,000 distinct CDR3 sequences, just under 40% of them present only once. A few counts support this clonotype. Its antigen is as yet unknown. With 2 bases clipped from V and 2 bases from J, the junction kept 11 bases outside the gene matches. The germline gives CDR1 SGHAT, CDR2 FQNNGV. This CDR3 contains 17 residues. Study observations and caveats: HLA-C-restricted TCR beta clonotypes specific for CMV led the ex vivo response. There were carriers of CMV plus the relevant HLA, and cumulative public TCR beta family frequency identified them.

The receptor was derived from a human donor in good health (CMV status not recorded). Some clones in this sample may be carry-over from other donors' samples. This rearrangement joins TRBV11-2 to TRBJ2-7; 8 bases map to TRBD2. This specimen was cultured PBMCs, taken from culture after CMV antigen stimulation. As DNA, the CDR3 is TGTGCCAGCAGCTTAACTAGCGGTCCCTTCAACCCCTACGAGCAGTACTTC. Residues: CASSLTSGPFNPYEQYF. Complete variable domain (other parts from reference TRBV11-2 and TRBJ2-7): EAGVAQSPRYKIIEKRQSVAFWCNPISGHATLYWYQQILGQGPKLLIQFQNNGVVDDSQLPKDRFSAERLKGVDSTLKIQPAKLEDSAVYLCASSLTSGPFNPYEQYFGPGTRLTVT.